These 16 T cell receptor beta chains came from one sample sequenced in a study of PD-L1 blockade in urothelial cancer. Profiling relied on immunoSEQ multiplex PCR, and the TCRdb table lists in-frame clones only, not all of them. The sample includes fewer than 25,000 clones, 70% to 90% of them seen just once. The sequencing here drew on PBMCs, taken around atezolizumab (anti-PD-L1) treatment. Every receptor here comes from a man aged 50 to 60 with urothelial cancer.

This clone was detected only once. This chain links TRBV5-4 with TRBJ2-5, with TRBD2 identical over 9 bases. V was clipped by 3 bases and J by 7 bases; unmatched bases: 7. The CDR3 runs to 14 residues. Per the germline V gene, CDR1 is SGHNT and CDR2 is YYREEE (reference sequence). The CDR3 nucleotides are TGTGCCAGCAGCTCACTAGCGGGTCCGGGGACCCAGTACTTC. The encoded protein is CASSSLAGPGTQYF.

The chain has TRBV5-1 and TRBJ2-2; 8 nucleotides agree with TRBD2. Germline V CDR1 and CDR2: SGHRS, YFSETQ. This CDR3 has 18 amino acids. Germline trimming cut 4 bases from V and 0 bases from J; bases unmatched to any gene: 11. DNA for the CDR3: TGCGCCAGCAGCCCGTCGGGTAGCGGGGAAACGAACACCGGGGAGCTGTTTTTT. It specifies CASSPSGSGETNTGELFF.

The J gene is TRBJ2-7, the V gene TRBV5-1, with a weak D call TRBD1 (6 bases). The length of the CDR3 is 15 residues. V was cut by 0 bases and J by 2 bases, with 12 bases left in between. The germline V gene encodes CDR1 SGHRS and CDR2 YFSETQ. CDR3 DNA sequence: TGCGCCAGCAGCTTGGCCGGGACAAACGCCTACGAGCAGTACTTC. Translating gives CASSLAGTNAYEQYF.

The chain combines TRBV19 with TRBJ2-1, with 8 bases fitting TRBD2. The CDR3 covers 13 residues. Losses at the gene ends were 2 bases for V and 9 bases for J; bases not matched to a gene: 3. Germline CDR1 and CDR2: LNHDA and SQIVND (reference sequence). CDR3 nucleotides: TGTGCCAGTAGTATACGGGGGGGAGGTGAGCAGTTCTTC. As protein: CASSIRGGGEQFF. The full variable domain, its missing parts supplied by reference TRBV19 and TRBJ2-1, is DGGITQSPKYLFRKEGQNVTLSCEQNLNHDAMYWYRQDPGQGLRLIYYSQIVNDFQKGDIAEGYSVSREKKESFPLTVTSAQKNPTAFYLCASSIRGGGEQFFGPGTRLTVL.

The chain carries TRBV9 and TRBJ2-7, with 9 bases matching TRBD1. CDR1 and CDR2 from the germline V gene are SGDLS and YYNGEE. This CDR3 region has 15 residues. The V gene end was trimmed by 3 bases and the J gene end by 2 bases; junction bases not matched to a gene: 6. CDR3 nucleotide sequence: TGTGCCAGCAGCGAGAGACAGGGGGGGGCCTACGAGCAGTACTTC. This translates into CASSERQGGAYEQYF. The complete variable domain, with remaining parts taken from reference TRBV9 and TRBJ2-7, reads DSGVTQTPKHLITATGQRVTLRCSPRSGDLSVYWYQQSLDQGLQFLIQYYNGEERAKGNILERFSAQQFPDLHSELNLSSLELGDSALYFCASSERQGGAYEQYFGPGTRLTVT.

This chain connects TRBV19 to TRBJ2-5; 9 bases map to TRBD1. The CDR3 totals 16 residues. Germline CDR1 is LNHDA and CDR2 is SQIVND (reference sequence). J lost 5 bases, V lost 2 bases, and 9 bases had no gene match. The CDR3 protein is CASSIRGRTGVETQYF. DNA for the CDR3: TGTGCCAGTAGTATAAGGGGGCGGACAGGGGTGGAGACCCAGTACTTC.

This clone turned up a few times. The chain joins TRBV19 to TRBJ1-1; D possibly corresponds to TRBD1 (6 bases). CDR3 size: 13 residues. The germline gives CDR1 LNHDA, CDR2 SQIVND (reference sequence). V lost 5 bases and J 0 bases, leaving 7 bases between the germline ends. The CDR3 sequence: CASSYRVNTEAFF. Here the CDR3 DNA reads TGTGCCAGTAGTTACAGGGTGAACACTGAAGCTTTCTTT.

The sample holds a few counts of this clone. The V gene is TRBV15, the J gene TRBJ1-2; 8 positions match TRBD1. V trimming: 4 bases; J trimming: 4 bases; junction bases outside the gene matches: 11. CDR3 length: 16 amino acids. CDR1 LNHNV and CDR2 YYDKDF come from the germline V gene (reference sequence). The CDR3 DNA reads as TGTGCCACCAGCAAGATACTCGGACAGGGCTCCTATGGCTACACCTTC. It translates to CATSKILGQGSYGYTF.

The chain has TRBV18 and TRBJ2-1; 7 nucleotides align to TRBD1. Germline assignment: CDR1 KGHSH and CDR2 LQKENI. The CDR3 runs 15 residues. Losses at the gene ends were 5 bases for V and 5 bases for J; bases not matched to a gene: 9. This CDR3 is CASSFRDRKNNEQFF. CDR3 bases: TGTGCCAGCTCATTCCGGGACAGAAAAAACAATGAGCAGTTCTTC.

V gene TRBV11-2 combines with J gene TRBJ1-4; 11 positions agree with TRBD1. Germline CDR1 reads SGHAT; CDR2 reads FQNNGV. The CDR3 loop spans 14 amino acids. After removal of 3 bases from V and 13 bases from J, the junction contained 7 bases not matched to a gene. The CDR3 spells CASSFGTGGSGLFF. The CDR3 DNA follows: TGTGCCAGCAGCTTTGGGACAGGGGGGTCCGGACTGTTTTTT.

V gene TRBV11-2 combines with J gene TRBJ1-1; 8 bases fit TRBD1. Losses at the gene ends were 4 bases for V and 4 bases for J; bases not matched to a gene: 8. CDR1 is SGHAT and CDR2 is FQNNGV in the germline V gene. The CDR3 totals 15 residues. This CDR3 reads CASSYAVQGGTEAFF. In DNA, the CDR3 is TGTGCCAGCAGCTACGCAGTACAGGGGGGCACTGAAGCTTTCTTT.

The chain uses TRBV5-4 and TRBJ2-5; 7 nucleotides match TRBD2. Looked up from germline, CDR1 is SGHNT and CDR2 is YYREEE (reference sequence). V shed 0 bases, J shed 9 bases, and the junction held 17 bases outside the gene matches. The CDR3 loop spans 17 amino acids. The CDR3 DNA reads as TGTGCCAGCAGCTTGGCCAGCGGGGCTAGCCCCCGGTGGGCCCAGTACTTC. Amino acid sequence: CASSLASGASPRWAQYF. Using reference TRBV5-4 and TRBJ2-5 for the parts outside the CDR3, the full variable domain is ETGVTQSPTHLIKTRGQQVTLRCSSQSGHNTVSWYQQALGQGPQFIFQYYREEENGRGNFPPRFSGLQFPNYSSELNVNALELDDSALYLCASSLASGASPRWAQYFGPGTRLLVL.

This clone was observed a handful of times. The chain recombines TRBV7-9 with TRBJ1-3; perhaps TRBD1 as D (5 bases). The V end lost 5 bases, the J end lost 4 bases, and 18 bases lay between the germline ends. Germline V CDR1 and CDR2: SEHNR, FQNEAQ (reference sequence). This CDR3 has 16 amino acids. CDR3 residues: CASSRDRNYQGNTIYF. The CDR3 DNA follows: TGTGCCAGCAGCCGCGACAGAAACTATCAAGGAAACACCATATATTTT.

The CDR3 bases are TGTGCCAGTAGACGGACAGGGGGAAAGGGTGAAGCTTTCTTT. Translated: CASRRTGGKGEAFF. This chain links TRBV19 with TRBJ1-1; the match to TRBD1 covers 10 bases. The CDR3 covers 14 residues. Germline V gene sequence: CDR1 LNHDA, CDR2 SQIVND (reference sequence). J was trimmed by 7 bases and V by 6 bases; bases with no gene match: 8.

The J gene is TRBJ2-7, the V gene TRBV2, with 9 nucleotides matching TRBD2. This CDR3 comprises 15 residues. V was clipped by 2 bases and J by 2 bases; unmatched bases: 4. CDR1 SNHLY and CDR2 FYNNEI come from the germline V gene. The CDR3 loop reads CASSEMAGGPYEQYF. The CDR3 DNA is TGTGCCAGCAGTGAAATGGCGGGAGGGCCCTACGAGCAGTACTTC.

The rearrangement links TRBV11-2 to TRBJ1-4; D not certain. Germline CDR1 SGHAT, CDR2 FQNNGV. Trimming took off 5 bases at V and 0 bases at J, with 13 bases between the two ends. The CDR3 covers 16 residues. Here the CDR3 DNA reads TGTGCCAGCAGCCCCCGTTCGAGTGCAACTAATGAAAAACTGTTTTTT. As protein: CASSPRSSATNEKLFF.